One T cell receptor (beta chain) is described in this entry. The sample belongs to a study of shared T cell receptors in the human thymus. This table comes from immunoSEQ multiplex PCR, and its TCRdb copy is limited to in-frame clones, with some not included. The table shows 500,000 to 550,000 clones, with 78% occurring only once. V was shortened by 10 bases and J by 2 bases, with 18 bases between the two germline ends. Germline CDR1 is WNHNN and CDR2 is SYGVQD (reference sequence). The CDR3 contains 14 residues. This sample also appeared in a second study, on human thymus T cells. From that paper: It was healthy Finnish infants having corrective surgery for congenital heart defects who were the donors. Resections from corrective heart surgery provided thymus tissue. V and J gene usage appeared biased in thymic and blood repertoires. Unrelated people showed highly overlapping thymic repertoires, related research reported.

This rearrangement joins TRBV10-1 to TRBJ2-7, with D perhaps TRBD2 (6 bases). Sequencing input: thymocytes. The TCR sequence derives from a boy in the first two years of life with a congenital heart defect. CDR3 nucleotides: TGCGCCACCCCCTCTAAGGGACTGCCCTACGAGCAGTACTTC. Translating it yields CATPSKGLPYEQYF.